This TCR beta chain was captured in a study of blood T cell repertoires in COVID-19. Overall study: From T cells, B-cell-depleted T cells, or PBMCs came the material, which was cDNA or gDNA.

V lost 4 bases to trimming and J lost 2 bases, with 9 bases between them. The length of the CDR3 is 13 residues. The germline CDR1 and CDR2 sequences are SGHRS and YFSETQ. Authors' processing steps: Amplification from reference gene primers served as the basis for estimated nucleated cell counts. Using immunoSEQ multiplex PCR, the repertoire was profiled, and TCRdb retains in-frame clones only, with some absent. Clone size and V and J calls were adopted from that table, with D and trimming inferred from the DNA. The data show some 70,000 clones, 80% to 85% seen once. Sequencing was performed on peripheral blood. This rearrangement joins TRBV5-1 to TRBJ1-1; D is unresolved. The sequence came from a woman aged 55-69 years with acute or convalescent COVID-19. In DNA form, the CDR3 reads TGCGCCAGCAGCCTTCTCTCTAACACTGAAGCTTTCTTT. Translated: CASSLLSNTEAFF.